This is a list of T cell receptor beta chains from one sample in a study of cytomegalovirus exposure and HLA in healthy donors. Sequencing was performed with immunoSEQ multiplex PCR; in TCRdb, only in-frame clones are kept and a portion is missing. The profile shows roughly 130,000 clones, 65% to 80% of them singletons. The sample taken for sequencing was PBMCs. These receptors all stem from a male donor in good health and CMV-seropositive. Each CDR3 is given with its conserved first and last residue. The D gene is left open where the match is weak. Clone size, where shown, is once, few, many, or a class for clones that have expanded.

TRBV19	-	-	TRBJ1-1	TGTGCCAGTAGTATATCCCCAACCCGGACTACTGAAGCTTTCTTT	CASSISPTRTTEAFF
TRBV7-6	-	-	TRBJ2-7	TGTGCCAGCAGCTTAGCGGAGACAGTCCTAATTTACTACGAGCAGTACTTC	CASSLAETVLIYYEQYF
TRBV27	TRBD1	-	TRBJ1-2	TGTGCCAGTCGGATGACAGGGGGTTACTATGGCTACACCTTC	CASRMTGGYYGYTF
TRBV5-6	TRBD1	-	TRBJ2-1	TGTGCCAGCAGCTTGGAGGCATTATGGGACAGCAGATACAATGAGCAGTTCTTC	CASSLEALWDSRYNEQFF
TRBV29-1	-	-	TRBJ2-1	TGCAGTGTTGGCGCCGGGAGTAGCGGCAATGAGCAGTTCTTC	CSVGAGSSGNEQFF
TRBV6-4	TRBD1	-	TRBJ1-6	TGTGCCAGCAGTCCAGGTCCGGGACAGGATATGTCACCCCTCCACTTT	CASSPGPGQDMSPLHF
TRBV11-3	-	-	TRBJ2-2	TGTGCCAGCAGCCTTACCACAGGGACCGGGGAGCTGTTTTTT	CASSLTTGTGELFF
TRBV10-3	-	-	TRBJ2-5	TGTGCCATCAGTGATCCCATAACAGGGCGGGAGACCCAGTACTTC	CAISDPITGRETQYF
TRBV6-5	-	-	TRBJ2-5	TGTGCCAGCAAAATAGCGGAACACCATGAGACCCAGTACTTC	CASKIAEHHETQYF
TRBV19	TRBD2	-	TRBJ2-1	TGTGCCAGTAGTATGGGACTAGCGGGGCGCAATGAGCAGTTCTTC	CASSMGLAGRNEQFF
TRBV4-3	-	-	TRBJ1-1	TGCGCCAGCAGCCAAGAAACGGGCACTGAAGCTTTCTTT	CASSQETGTEAFF
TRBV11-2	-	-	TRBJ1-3	TGTGCCAGCAGCTCTCCCGGGAACACCATATATTTT	CASSSPGNTIYF
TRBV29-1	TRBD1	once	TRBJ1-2	TGCAGCACCGACAGGGACTATGGCTACACCTTC	CSTDRDYGYTF
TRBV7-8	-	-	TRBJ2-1	TGTGCCAGCAGCTTAATCCAGGGGAGGGACCCAGGGCAGTTCTTC	CASSLIQGRDPGQFF
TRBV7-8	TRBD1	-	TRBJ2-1	TGTGCCAGCAGCTGGGACAGGGACAATGAGCAGTTCTTC	CASSWDRDNEQFF
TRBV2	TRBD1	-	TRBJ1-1	TGTGCCAGCAACCGCGGACAGGGTAGGGACACTGAAGCTTTCTTT	CASNRGQGRDTEAFF
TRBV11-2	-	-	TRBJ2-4	TGTGCCAGCAGCCTTGGGGGGGGCATGGACATTCAGTACTTC	CASSLGGGMDIQYF
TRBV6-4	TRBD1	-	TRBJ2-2	TGTGCCAGCAGCCCGACAGGGGAGGTCGGGGAGCTGTTTTTT	CASSPTGEVGELFF
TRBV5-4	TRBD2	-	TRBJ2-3	TGTGCCAGCAGCTTGAAGCTAGCGGACACAGATACGCAGTATTTT	CASSLKLADTDTQYF
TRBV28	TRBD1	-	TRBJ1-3	TGTGCCAGCAGTTCCCAGGGGGGAGGAAACACCATATATTTT	CASSSQGGGNTIYF
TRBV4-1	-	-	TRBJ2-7	TGCGCCAGCAGCCAAGTTTCTTCGGGGACATCAGGCGAGCAGTACTTC	CASSQVSSGTSGEQYF
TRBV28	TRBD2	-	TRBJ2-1	TGTGCCAGCAGCCTCGGACTAGCGGGATACAATGAGCAGTTCTTC	CASSLGLAGYNEQFF
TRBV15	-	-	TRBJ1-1	TGTGCCACCAGCAGAGATCCCCAACGGGCTGAAGCTTTCTTT	CATSRDPQRAEAFF
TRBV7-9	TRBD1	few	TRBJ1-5	TGTGCCAGCAGCTTAGTGACAGGGGATAGCAATCAGCCCCAGCATTTT	CASSLVTGDSNQPQHF
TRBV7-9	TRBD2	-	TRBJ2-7	TGTTCCAGCAGCTTAACAGCGGGAGGGCCAAATACCTACGAGCAGTACTTC	CSSSLTAGGPNTYEQYF